This T cell receptor (beta chain) derives from a study of blood T cell repertoires in COVID-19. Across the study: The United States, Italy and Spain provided the acute and convalescent COVID-19 samples.

The V and J ends lost 5 bases and 4 bases, in that order; junction bases with no gene match: 9. Germline V lookup: CDR1 LNHNV, CDR2 YYDKDF (reference sequence). The CDR3 sequence is 16 residues long. In the source study's methods: For nucleated cells, counts were estimated from reference gene primer amplification. Assay used: immunoSEQ multiplex PCR; TCRdb lists only in-frame clones, some missing. V and J calls and clone size are copied from that table; D and trimming were computed from the DNA. The sample consists of roughly 340,000 clones, about 90% of them appearing once. This TCR came from a man aged 35-49 years in a cohort exposed to, infected with or recovered from COVID-19 (not recorded which). The rearrangement joins TRBV15 to TRBJ1-4; 8 bases fit TRBD1. The source material was PBMCs or T cells enriched from blood (not recorded which). The CDR3 DNA follows: TGTGCCACCAGCGGGAGCCCGGGACAGGTTAATGAAAAACTGTTTTTT. It specifies CATSGSPGQVNEKLFF.